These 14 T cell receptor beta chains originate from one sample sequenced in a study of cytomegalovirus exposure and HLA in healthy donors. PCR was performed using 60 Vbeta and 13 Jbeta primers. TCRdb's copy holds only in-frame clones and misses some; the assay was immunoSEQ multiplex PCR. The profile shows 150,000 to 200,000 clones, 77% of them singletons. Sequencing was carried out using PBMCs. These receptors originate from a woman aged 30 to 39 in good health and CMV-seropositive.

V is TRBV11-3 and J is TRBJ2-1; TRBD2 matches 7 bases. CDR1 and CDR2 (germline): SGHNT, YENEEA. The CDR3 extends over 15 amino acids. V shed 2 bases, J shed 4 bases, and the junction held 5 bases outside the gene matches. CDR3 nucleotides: TGTGCCAGCAGCTTACTAGCGGACCCTTACAATGAGCAGTTCTTC. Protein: CASSLLADPYNEQFF. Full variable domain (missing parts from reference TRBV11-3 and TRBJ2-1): EAGVVQSPRYKIIEKKQPVAFWCNPISGHNTLYWYLQNLGQGPELLIRYENEEAVDDSQLPKDRFSAERLKGVDSTLKIQPAELGDSAVYLCASSLLADPYNEQFFGPGTRLTVL.

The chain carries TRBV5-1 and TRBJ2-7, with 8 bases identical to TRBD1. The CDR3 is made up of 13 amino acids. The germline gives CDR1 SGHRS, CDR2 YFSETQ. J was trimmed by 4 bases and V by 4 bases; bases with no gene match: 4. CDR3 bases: TGCGCCAGCAGCACCACAGGGGGGTACGAGCAGTACTTC. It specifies CASSTTGGYEQYF.

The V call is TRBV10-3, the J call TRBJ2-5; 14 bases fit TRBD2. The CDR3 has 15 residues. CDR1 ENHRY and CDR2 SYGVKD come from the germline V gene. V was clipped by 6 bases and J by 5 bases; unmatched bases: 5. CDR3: CAISGLAGGGETQYF. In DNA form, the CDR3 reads TGTGCCATCAGCGGACTAGCGGGAGGAGGGGAGACCCAGTACTTC.

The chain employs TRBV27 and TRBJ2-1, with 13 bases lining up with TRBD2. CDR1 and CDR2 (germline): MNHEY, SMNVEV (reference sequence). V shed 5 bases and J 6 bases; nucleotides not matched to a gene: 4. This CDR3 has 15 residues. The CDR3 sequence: CASSPGTSGTNEQFF. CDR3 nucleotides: TGTGCCAGCAGTCCCGGGACTAGCGGGACCAATGAGCAGTTCTTC.

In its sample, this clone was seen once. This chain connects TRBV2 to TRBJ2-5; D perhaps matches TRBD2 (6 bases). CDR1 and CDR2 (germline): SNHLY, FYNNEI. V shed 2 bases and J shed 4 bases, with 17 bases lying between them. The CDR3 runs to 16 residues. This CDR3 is CASSERAWRRGETQYF. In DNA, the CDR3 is TGTGCCAGCAGTGAAAGGGCTTGGCGGAGGGGAGAGACCCAGTACTTC.

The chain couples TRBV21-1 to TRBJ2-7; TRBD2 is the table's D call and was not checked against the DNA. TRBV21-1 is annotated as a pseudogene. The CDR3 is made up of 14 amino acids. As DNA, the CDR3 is TGTGCCAGCAGCGAAAAACGGGAGCCCTACGAGCAGTACTTC. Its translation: CASSEKREPYEQYF.

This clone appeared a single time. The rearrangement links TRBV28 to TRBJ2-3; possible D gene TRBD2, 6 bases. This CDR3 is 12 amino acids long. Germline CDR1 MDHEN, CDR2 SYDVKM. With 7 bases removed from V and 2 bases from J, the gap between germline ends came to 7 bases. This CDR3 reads CASKRATDTQYF. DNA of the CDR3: TGTGCCAGCAAGCGGGCCACAGATACGCAGTATTTT.

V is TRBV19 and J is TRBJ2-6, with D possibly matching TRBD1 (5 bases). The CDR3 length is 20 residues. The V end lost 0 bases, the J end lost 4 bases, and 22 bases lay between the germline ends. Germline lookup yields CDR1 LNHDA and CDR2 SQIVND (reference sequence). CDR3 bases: TGTGCCAGTAGTATAGATCTTGGACATATCGTGGGTGCCGGGGCCAACGTCCTGACTTTC. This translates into CASSIDLGHIVGAGANVLTF.

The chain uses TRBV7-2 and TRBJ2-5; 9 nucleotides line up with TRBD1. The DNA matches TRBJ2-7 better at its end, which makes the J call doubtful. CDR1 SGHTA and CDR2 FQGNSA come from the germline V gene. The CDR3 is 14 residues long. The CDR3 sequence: CASSLTGGSYEQYF. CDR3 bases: TGTGCCAGCAGTTTGACAGGGGGATCCTACGAGCAGTACTTC.

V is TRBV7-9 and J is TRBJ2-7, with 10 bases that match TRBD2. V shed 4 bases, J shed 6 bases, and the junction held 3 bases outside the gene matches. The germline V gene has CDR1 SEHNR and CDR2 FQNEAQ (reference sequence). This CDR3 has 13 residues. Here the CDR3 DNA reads TGTGCCAGCAGCTACGGGACTAGCGCCGAGCAGTACTTC. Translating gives CASSYGTSAEQYF.

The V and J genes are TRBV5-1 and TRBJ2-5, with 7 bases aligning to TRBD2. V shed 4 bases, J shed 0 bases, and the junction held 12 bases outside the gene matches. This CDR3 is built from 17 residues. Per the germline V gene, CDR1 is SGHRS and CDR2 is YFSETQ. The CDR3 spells CASSPGWGEGHQETQYF. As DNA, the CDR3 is TGCGCCAGCAGCCCGGGTTGGGGGGAGGGCCACCAAGAGACCCAGTACTTC.

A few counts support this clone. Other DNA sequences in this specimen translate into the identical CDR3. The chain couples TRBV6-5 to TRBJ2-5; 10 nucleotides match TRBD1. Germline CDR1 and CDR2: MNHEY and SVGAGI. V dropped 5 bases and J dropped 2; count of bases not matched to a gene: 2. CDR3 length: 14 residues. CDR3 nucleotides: TGTGCCAGCAGTCTGGACAGGGGGCAAGAGACCCAGTACTTC. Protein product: CASSLDRGQETQYF.

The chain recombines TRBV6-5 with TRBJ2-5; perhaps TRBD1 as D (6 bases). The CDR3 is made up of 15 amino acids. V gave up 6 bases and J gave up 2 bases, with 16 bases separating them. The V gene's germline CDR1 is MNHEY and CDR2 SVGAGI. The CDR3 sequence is CASSLQAGTQETQYF. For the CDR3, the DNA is TGTGCCAGCAGCCTTCAAGCCGGGACACAAGAGACCCAGTACTTC.

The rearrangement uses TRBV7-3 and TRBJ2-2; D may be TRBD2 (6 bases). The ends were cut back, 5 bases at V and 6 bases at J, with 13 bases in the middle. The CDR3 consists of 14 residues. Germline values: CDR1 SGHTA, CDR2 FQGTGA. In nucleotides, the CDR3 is TGTGCCAGCAGCCCCCGACTAGAGGCCGGGGAGCTGTTTTTT. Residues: CASSPRLEAGELFF.